This entry is about one T cell receptor beta chain. Only in-frame clones appear in the TCRdb table, and some are missing; sequencing was by immunoSEQ multiplex PCR. The sample carries around 130,000 clones, roughly four fifths recorded once. The data were obtained in a study of blood T cell repertoires in COVID-19. CDR3 length equals 16 residues. The germline V gene encodes CDR1 MDHEN and CDR2 SYDVKM. V lost 7 bases to trimming and J lost 2 bases; unmatched junction nucleotides: 11. This TCR came from a human donor in a cohort sampled during active COVID-19. V and J are TRBV28 and TRBJ1-1, with 9 bases matching TRBD1. Input material: peripheral blood. The CDR3 sequence: CASNNRGRVFNTEAFF. Here the CDR3 DNA reads TGTGCCAGCAATAACAGGGGGCGCGTTTTTAACACTGAAGCTTTCTTT.